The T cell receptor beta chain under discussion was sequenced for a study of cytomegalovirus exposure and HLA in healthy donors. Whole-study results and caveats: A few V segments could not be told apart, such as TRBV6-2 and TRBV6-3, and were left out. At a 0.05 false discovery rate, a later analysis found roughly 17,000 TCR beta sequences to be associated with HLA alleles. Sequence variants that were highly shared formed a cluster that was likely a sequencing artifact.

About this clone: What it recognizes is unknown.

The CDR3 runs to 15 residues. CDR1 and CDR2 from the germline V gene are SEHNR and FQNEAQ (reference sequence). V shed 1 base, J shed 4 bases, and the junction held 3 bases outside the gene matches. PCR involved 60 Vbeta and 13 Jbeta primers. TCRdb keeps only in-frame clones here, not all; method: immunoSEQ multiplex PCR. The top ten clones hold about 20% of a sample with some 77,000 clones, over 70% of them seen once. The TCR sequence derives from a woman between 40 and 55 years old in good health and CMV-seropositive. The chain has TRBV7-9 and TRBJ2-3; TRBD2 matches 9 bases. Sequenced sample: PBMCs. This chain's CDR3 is CASSLGLADADTQYF. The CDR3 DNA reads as TGTGCCAGCAGCTTAGGACTAGCGGATGCAGATACGCAGTATTTT.